Listed here is a single TCR beta chain. Its binding antigen is unknown. Nothing much larger sits one base from this clone, and base qualities are not available. Libraries were made using the immunoSEQ multiplex PCR assay. For the multiplex PCR, a mixture combining 60 forward primers for TCR Vbeta segments and 13 reverse primers for TCR Jbeta segments was used. The CDR3 region of rearranged TCR beta genes was amplified from genomic DNA by a multiplex PCR assay. The amplified TCR beta libraries were sequenced on the Illumina HiSeq System as 87-base-pair reads. The authors' pipeline ran thus. A later analysis tallied tens of millions of unique TCR beta chains across the approximately 670 repertoires, and approximately 9.9 million of those chains were shared by two or more donors. To remove PCR and sequencing errors, raw reads were error-corrected and collapsed into unique sequences using a nearest-neighbor algorithm that merged closely related sequences. V, D and J gene segments were assigned by aligning CDR3 sequences to IMGT reference sequences. For a sequence to be retained, at least a six-nucleotide match to both a V gene segment and a J gene segment was required. Rearrangements were classified as productive when the CDR3 lacked stop codons and remained in frame with V and J, and all other rearrangements were classified as non-productive. Following IMGT convention, CDR3 was defined as the stretch from the second conserved V-encoded cysteine up to the conserved J-encoded phenylalanine. The earlier analysis of 550 to 650 of the donors excluded any sequence lacking an unambiguous match to a single V gene segment. In an earlier analysis of several hundred of the donors, a V segment was called functional when productive rearrangements were above 56.7%, and segregating when the standard deviation between donors exceeded 5%. A statistical classification framework was developed to diagnose cytomegalovirus status using the catalog of TCR beta chain sequences. In a later analysis, V and J genes were assigned by comparing TCR nucleotide sequences against IMGT/GENE-DB human TR gene sequences. In a later analysis, CDR3 sequences and most-parsimonious VDJ recombination scenarios were assigned using the TCRdist pipeline. In a later analysis, every TCR beta chain was defined by the combination of its CDR3 amino acid sequence and its V-gene family, and reads without a unique V-gene family were dropped. A later analysis removed roughly 590 highly shared, low-generation-probability nucleotide sequences to deal with suspected cross-contamination and a sequencing artifact. A later analysis calculated a clonal expansion index for each public chain from normalized within-repertoire ranks of inferred template counts. In a later analysis, generation probabilities were computed with a VDJ recombination model fitted to out-of-frame rearrangements, and the resulting probabilities were checked against IGoR. In a later analysis, hypergeometric tests were used to score TCR-TCR, TCR-HLA and TCR-CMV co-occurrence, with a repertoire-size bias correction applied to TCR pairs. A later analysis estimated false discovery rates by permuting HLA or CMV assignments 20 times. In a later analysis, co-occurring TCRs were grouped using DBSCAN, and TCRdist sequence similarity was added for clustering within HLA-allele-positive subsets. For co-occurrence clustering, repertoires with fewer than 30,000 or more than 120,000 public chains were excluded, along with about five repertoires with anomalous nucleotide sharing. The table was pulled from immuneACCESS by TCRdb, which kept in-frame rearrangements only. Such tables lose some clones; where checked, under half of the loss comes from unresolved V genes, and the rest has no known cause. Clone size and V and J calls were adopted from that table, with D and trimming inferred from the DNA. This sample holds roughly 200,000 clones; around 87% were observed only once. The top ten hold over 1% of the sample.

The cohort was made up of several hundred healthy bone marrow donors. Cohort members were all nominally healthy when sampled, although unrecorded immune exposures were likely present. The donor was CMV seronegative and belonged to the group of more than 300 seronegative cohort members. Each donor provided a peripheral blood sample, and peripheral blood mononuclear cells were used for TCR beta sequencing. Genomic DNA was extracted from the blood cell samples with the Qiagen DNeasy Blood Extraction Kit. This sample is drawn from a study of cytomegalovirus exposure and HLA in healthy donors (dated 2017 in TCRdb). Some background on the complete study: In an earlier analysis of approximately 500 of the donors, approximately 300 Gb of sequence data and 100 million or so unique TCR beta sequences from approximately 180 million T cells were reported. Roughly 300 gigabases of sequencing data and 70 million to 100 million unique TCR sequences made up an early release that covered under 750 HLA-typed donors. Of the roughly 410 genotyped donors, less than 90% were placed in the genetic ancestry cluster associated with self-reported Caucasian donors. The aim of the study was to test whether cataloging public T cell receptors could identify signatures of past pathogen exposure. The study used immunosequencing to profile the T cell repertoires of 666 subjects and linked those repertoires to cytomegalovirus serostatus. In addition to the first cohort of 666 subjects, a separate validation cohort of 120 different subjects was used. To predict cytomegalovirus infection status, the study brought together high-throughput TCR immunosequencing, statistical association of individual TCRs with disease status, and machine learning. To study patterns of TCR occurrence, a later analysis re-analyzed previously published TCR beta repertoires from around 700 donors and added high-resolution HLA genotyping. Rather than using new phenotypic data, the later analysis identified candidate immune exposures from TCR beta sequences and from how often those sequences occurred across donors. An earlier analysis of about 620 of the donors applied high-throughput TCR beta sequencing to assess whether each TCR beta V gene segment acted as functional or pseudogenic. Donor age, sex, ethnicity and CMV serostatus were compiled alongside the repertoire data. A later genetic analysis took genome-wide SNP genotypes for 398 of the 666 donors and used that subset as a discovery cohort. Every discovery cohort repertoire had been produced on one sequencing platform. HLA typing included class I and class II loci at four-digit resolution. The number of typed donors differed by locus: roughly 620-640 for A, B, C, DRB1 and DQB1; roughly 510 for DQA1; around 580 for DPA1; and about 450 for DPB1. Four or five DR-DQ haplotypes were treated as single units for association and clustering because of strong linkage in the cohort. Among 350 to 400 genotyped donors of the cohort, an average of about 240,000 unique TCR beta nucleotide sequences were sequenced per donor, around 20% of them non-productive. Overall study outcomes, separate from this receptor: A further reported finding was that TCR beta sequences accurately predicted the HLA-A and HLA-B alleles for most subjects in the first cohort. While some public TCRs were present in many individuals, most TCR sequences turned up only very rarely across donors. Because counts were too low, approximately 18 rarely observed V segments, including chromosome 9 orphons, were excluded from the earlier analysis of several hundred of the donors. In a later analysis, several top co-occurrence clusters were reported to appear linked to parvovirus B19, influenza, CMV and Epstein-Barr virus. The 87-base-pair reads could not distinguish some IMGT-functional V segments, including TRBV6-2 and TRBV6-3, so those segments were excluded. When HLA alleles, especially DR and DQ, strongly co-occurred, attributing TCR associations to individual alleles was difficult. In a later analysis, 16,951 TCR beta sequences were associated with specific HLA alleles at a false discovery rate of 0.05. The study listed 170 or so TCR beta chains as associated with cytomegalovirus. In a later analysis, the rate of TCR association differed among HLA loci, with DRB1 alleles having the most associated TCRs and HLA-C alleles having the fewest. The sequencing pipeline was judged likely to have produced a cluster of highly shared sequence variants as a technical artifact. According to the authors, the approach could potentially be generalized to other disease states and immunological phenotypes. This cohort had only TCR beta chains sequenced, and the lack of alpha or paired-chain data limited which features could be detected. The classifier was reported to diagnose cytomegalovirus status with high specificity and sensitivity in both the original and validation cohorts. In a later analysis, HLA-associated TCR beta chains were found to be more clonally expanded and to have lower generation probabilities than equally common non-associated chains. According to a later analysis, most CMV-associated TCR beta chains appeared to be HLA-restricted, and the HLA associations seemed to be driven largely by CMV exposure. An earlier analysis of some 560 of the donors showed that most TCR beta V segments appeared in productive rearrangements either about 90% or about 30% of the time, which broadly matched IMGT annotations. Roughly uniform sequencing depth across donors was assumed in presence/absence analyses, although this assumption may not hold. Linkage disequilibrium might explain the correlated functional status among segregating V segments, but an unknown experimental factor could not be excluded. The only immune exposure information available for the cohort was CMV serostatus. A few of the identified cytomegalovirus-associated TCR beta chains were confirmed in vitro to be specific for cytomegalovirus antigens. An association between a missense DCLRE1C variant and V-gene and J-gene trimming of TCR beta chains was found in a later genetic analysis and replicated in an independent cohort. HLA typing was unavailable for some donors at each locus, so association tests used only the typed subset. In a later genetic analysis, fewer N-insertions in productive TCRs were reported among donors in an Asian-associated ancestry cluster than the 666-donor mean.

V loses 8 bases of germline sequence and J loses 4 bases, and the interval between the two ends is 14 bases. The germline V gene (reference sequence) specifies LNHDA as CDR1 and SQIVND as CDR2. The CDR3 covers 14 residues, taking in both the cysteine and the phenylalanine. Just CDR3 DNA is preserved here, 42 bases in frame from base 1. This TCR derives from a man younger than 45 in good health and CMV-seronegative. The sequenced sample was PBMCs. The sequence is built from TRBV19 and TRBJ2-2; 6 matching bases give a weak D call of TRBD1. The CDR3 amino acid sequence is: CASSTGRGTGELFF. The DNA sequence reads TGTGCCAGTTCGACAGGACGTGGCACCGGGGAGCTGTTTTTT.